A single sample is the source of the 5 T cell receptor beta chains below, sequenced in a study of shared clonotypes between healthy human individuals. Here immunoSEQ multiplex PCR was the method, and the copy in TCRdb shows in-frame clones only, minus some. The sample has about 1.5 million clones; around 97% are singletons. The sequencing input was naive CD4+ T cells sorted from blood. Subset of the sample: CD45RA+ positively selected. The receptor source for this set is a young man in good health.

This chain links TRBV7-9 with TRBJ1-1; 10 bases align to TRBD1. With 1 base clipped from V and 3 bases from J, the junction kept 2 bases outside the gene matches. Germline lookup yields CDR1 SEHNR and CDR2 FQNEAQ (reference sequence). The CDR3 is 15 residues long. In DNA, the CDR3 is TGTGCCAGCAGCTTAGAGGGGACAGGGGACACTGAAGCTTTCTTT. Protein sequence: CASSLEGTGDTEAFF.

The chain couples TRBV28 to TRBJ2-1; a weak D match, TRBD2 (6 bases). The ends were cut back, 3 bases at V and 2 bases at J, with 8 bases in the middle. This CDR3 has 14 amino acids. Per germline, CDR1 MDHEN and CDR2 SYDVKM. The CDR3 nucleotides read TGTGCCAGCAGTTTCGGCGGGGCCTACAATGAGCAGTTCTTC. Protein: CASSFGGAYNEQFF.

The chain couples TRBV20-1 to TRBJ2-7, with D possibly TRBD1 on 5 matching bases. CDR1 and CDR2 from the germline V gene are DFQATT and SNEGSKA (reference sequence). This CDR3 spans 11 amino acids. V was cut by 5 bases and J by 5 bases, with 10 bases left in between. CDR3 loop: CSAVETDEQYF. CDR3 sequence (DNA): TGCAGTGCTGTTGAGACAGACGAGCAGTACTTC.

In the case of this clone: Other DNA sequences from this sample encode an identical CDR3 as well. CDR3 loop: CSVAGLASSYEQYF. Written as DNA, the CDR3 is TGCAGCGTTGCGGGACTAGCTTCCTCCTACGAGCAGTACTTC. V usage is TRBV29-1 and J usage is TRBJ2-7, with TRBD2 matching 9 bases. The CDR3 runs to 14 residues. V was clipped by 4 bases and J by 0 bases; unmatched bases: 4. Germline V CDR1 and CDR2: SQVTM, ANQGSEA.

This clone occurred a few times. The rearrangement uses TRBV7-9 and TRBJ2-5, with 9 bases fitting TRBD2. J lost 5 bases, V lost 6 bases, and 4 bases had no gene match. CDR3 length equals 13 residues. Germline values: CDR1 SEHNR, CDR2 FQNEAQ (reference sequence). The CDR3 DNA sequence: TGTGCCAGCAGTCCAAGCGGGAGGGAGACCCAGTACTTC. Its protein is CASSPSGRETQYF.